The 27 T cell receptor beta chains below come from one sample, sequenced in a study of blood T cell repertoires in COVID-19. Some clones are missing from TCRdb's copy, which holds only in-frame ones; the method was immunoSEQ multiplex PCR. The sample has approximately 170,000 clones; 86% are singletons. Sequences were obtained from peripheral blood. The receptors stem from a woman in her 70s with acute or convalescent COVID-19.

This clone was recorded a few times. The chain joins TRBV29-1 to TRBJ2-6; possible D gene TRBD1, 6 bases. The germline CDR1 and CDR2 sequences are SQVTM and ANQGSEA. This CDR3 contains 15 residues. Trimming removed 6 bases at V and 0 bases at J, with 12 bases between. CDR3 bases: TGCAGCGTGTCCCAGGGGAGCTCTGGGGCCAACGTCCTGACTTTC. Its protein product is CSVSQGSSGANVLTF.

The rearrangement uses TRBV5-1 and TRBJ2-2, with D possibly matching TRBD2 (6 bases). Trimming cost V 4 bases and J 2 bases, with 9 bases left between them. The CDR3 totals 14 residues. CDR1 is SGHRS and CDR2 is YFSETQ in the germline V gene. CDR3 residues: CASSRAGNTGELFF. The CDR3 bases are TGCGCCAGCAGCAGGGCGGGAAACACCGGGGAGCTGTTTTTT.

This chain joins TRBV19 and TRBJ2-3; no firm D call. CDR3 size: 16 residues. Trimming pared 1 base from V and 1 base from J, leaving 12 bases between. CDR1 is LNHDA and CDR2 is SQIVND in the germline V gene (reference sequence). Here the CDR3 DNA reads TGTGCCAGTAGTATAGTCTCAGGATTACGCACAGATACGCAGTATTTT. Translating it yields CASSIVSGLRTDTQYF.

The chain has TRBV7-9 and TRBJ1-5, with D perhaps matching TRBD1 (5 bases). Germline CDR1 SEHNR, CDR2 FQNEAQ (reference sequence). Trimming cost V 1 base and J 6 bases, with 7 bases left between them. The CDR3 sequence is 13 residues long. The CDR3 region is CASSLEGFQPQHF. The DNA for the CDR3 is TGTGCCAGCAGCTTAGAGGGGTTTCAGCCCCAGCATTTT.

V usage is TRBV14 and J usage is TRBJ2-5, with 7 bases lining up with TRBD2. The germline gives CDR1 SGHDN, CDR2 FVKESK. The ends lost 4 bases at V and 5 bases at J; junction bases unmatched: 13. The CDR3 spans 16 residues. The CDR3 DNA follows: TGTGCCAGCAGCCTCAAGATCCAGCGGGAAGGGGAGACCCAGTACTTC. It specifies CASSLKIQREGETQYF.

The rearrangement joins TRBV5-6 to TRBJ2-7; 12 nucleotides match TRBD2. Per germline, CDR1 SGHDT and CDR2 YYEEEE. J gave up 7 bases and V 2 bases, and 7 bases lay outside the gene matches. This CDR3 is built from 15 residues. The CDR3 nucleotides are TGTGCCAGCAGCTTCAGACTAGCGGGAGCCAAAGAGCAGTACTTC. It is translated as CASSFRLAGAKEQYF.

There are a few counts of this clone. The J gene is TRBJ2-5, the V gene TRBV10-3, with 8 bases lining up with TRBD2. V dropped 10 bases and J dropped 9; count of bases not matched to a gene: 13. The CDR3 has 13 amino acids. CDR1 and CDR2 (germline): ENHRY, SYGVKD. CDR3 in amino acids: CANQGTSDSPQYF. For the CDR3, the DNA is TGTGCCAACCAGGGGACTAGTGATTCGCCCCAGTACTTC.

This rearrangement joins TRBV3-1 (or the pseudogene TRBV3-2) to TRBJ1-4, with 7 bases matching TRBD1. Germline loops: CDR1 LGHDT, CDR2 YNNKEL (reference sequence). J lost 0 bases, V lost 5 bases, and 6 bases had no gene match. The CDR3 runs 16 residues. This chain's CDR3 is CASSIVGTATNEKLFF. CDR3 nucleotides: TGTGCCAGCAGCATAGTGGGGACAGCAACTAATGAAAAACTGTTTTTT.

This chain links TRBV10-3 with TRBJ1-5; 12 bases are shared with TRBD1. This CDR3 comprises 14 residues. Germline CDR1 and CDR2: ENHRY and SYGVKD. Unmatched junction bases numbered 8, after V lost 10 bases and J lost 7 bases. CDR3 DNA: TGTGCCACCAGGGACAGGGGGCTGGGCCAGCCCCAGCATTTT. Protein product: CATRDRGLGQPQHF.

The gene calls are TRBV7-2 and TRBJ2-5, with D tentatively TRBD2 (5 bases). Per germline, CDR1 SGHTA and CDR2 FQGNSA. The CDR3 has 15 residues. V shed 5 bases and J shed 1 base, with 14 bases lying between them. The DNA of the CDR3 is TGTGCCAGCAGCGTAAGCGGCAGAGCCCAAGAGACCCAGTACTTC. This translates into CASSVSGRAQETQYF. Drawing the rest from reference TRBV7-2 and TRBJ2-5, the complete variable domain is GAGVSQSPSNKVTEKGKDVELRCDPISGHTALYWYRQSLGQGLEFLIYFQGNSAPDKSGLPSDRFSAERTGGSVSTLTIQRTQQEDSAVYLCASSVSGRAQETQYFGPGTRLLVL.

The CDR3 reads CASSLPGQGVSGYTF. As DNA, the CDR3 is TGTGCCAGCAGTTTACCTGGACAGGGGGTCTCTGGCTACACCTTC. The J gene is TRBJ1-2, the V gene TRBV28, with 10 bases identical to TRBD1. This CDR3 is 15 amino acids long. The germline V gene has CDR1 MDHEN and CDR2 SYDVKM. Trimming removed 2 bases from V and 7 bases from J; junction bases left unmatched: 7.

The chain couples TRBV5-6 to TRBJ1-5; D is undetermined. There are 15 residues in the CDR3. CDR1 is SGHDT and CDR2 is YYEEEE in the germline V gene. With 4 bases removed from V and 6 bases from J, the gap between germline ends came to 17 bases. The chain's CDR3 is CASSVRSPRGQPQHF. DNA of the CDR3: TGTGCCAGCAGCGTGAGGAGCCCTCGGGGTCAGCCCCAGCATTTT.

This clone has just a few counts. The CDR3 is CASSSQAGSGNTIYF. CDR3 coding DNA: TGTGCCAGCTCATCTCAAGCCGGCTCTGGAAACACCATATATTTT. The chain is built from TRBV18 and TRBJ1-3, with D hard to call. There are 15 residues in the CDR3. The germline V gene has CDR1 KGHSH and CDR2 LQKENI. Trimming cost V 5 bases and J 0 bases, with 11 bases left between them.

The rearrangement joins TRBV19 to TRBJ1-5; D not certain. CDR3 size: 16 residues. The V end was cut by 3 bases, the J end by 3 bases, with 15 bases between. Germline CDR1 and CDR2: LNHDA and SQIVND (reference sequence). The CDR3 sequence: CASSMDPDLTNQPQHF. DNA for the CDR3: TGTGCCAGTAGTATGGACCCGGACTTAACCAATCAGCCCCAGCATTTT.

J is TRBJ2-3 and V is TRBV10-3, with TRBD2 matching over 16 bases. The V gene's germline CDR1 is ENHRY and CDR2 SYGVKD. Trimming took 6 bases from V and 0 from J; bases not matched to a gene: 3. The CDR3 runs 17 residues. For the CDR3, the DNA is TGTGCCATCAGGCCGGGACTAGCGGGAGGGAGCACAGATACGCAGTATTTT. Its translation is CAIRPGLAGGSTDTQYF.

The chain is built from TRBV6-5 and TRBJ1-3, with D possibly being TRBD1 (5 bases). This CDR3 is built from 13 residues. CDR1 MNHEY and CDR2 SVGAGI come from the germline V gene. The V end was cut by 8 bases, the J end by 3 bases, with 11 bases between. CDR3 sequence reads: CASDSGYGNTIYF. The CDR3 DNA reads as TGTGCCAGCGACAGTGGGTATGGAAACACCATATATTTT.

This clone showed up just a few times. This rearrangement joins TRBV29-1 to TRBJ1-1, with 11 bases identical to TRBD1. Trimming took 7 bases from V and 4 from J; bases not matched to a gene: 8. CDR1 is SQVTM and CDR2 is ANQGSEA in the germline V gene. This CDR3 is built from 14 residues. The CDR3 is CSAQKGTGGTEAFF. The CDR3 DNA follows: TGCAGCGCCCAAAAGGGGACAGGGGGCACTGAAGCTTTCTTT.

The chain couples TRBV7-6 to TRBJ1-1; D gene uncertain. Germline V gene data show CDR1 as SGHVS and CDR2 as FNYEAQ. Deletions cut 1 base from V and 1 base from J, with 7 bases between. This CDR3 is built from 14 residues. The CDR3 bases are TGTGCCAGCAGCTTAGGGGCCGCGAACACTGAAGCTTTCTTT. This gives the protein CASSLGAANTEAFF.

The CDR3 region has the DNA TGTGCCAGCACGACAGGGGCTAACACTGAAGCTTTCTTT. Its translation is CASTTGANTEAFF. The chain links TRBV13 to TRBJ1-1; 8 bases are a match to TRBD1. Per the germline V gene, CDR1 is PRHDT and CDR2 is FYEKMQ (reference sequence). V was pared by 7 bases and J by 2 bases, with 3 bases of the junction left unmatched. The CDR3 is 13 residues long.

This rearrangement joins TRBV5-5 to TRBJ2-2, with D possibly matching TRBD2 (5 bases). CDR1 is SGHKS and CDR2 is YYEKEE in the germline V gene (reference sequence). The V end was cut by 4 bases, the J end by 9 bases, with 7 bases between. This CDR3 contains 11 residues. The CDR3 nucleotides are TGTGCCAGCAGCGAGGGCTGGGAGCTGTTTTTT. Translation: CASSEGWELFF.

The chain is built from TRBV19 and TRBJ1-5; possibly TRBD1 for D (5 bases). The CDR3 consists of 15 residues. Trimming pared 3 bases from V and 4 bases from J, leaving 13 bases between. Germline V gene lookup returns CDR1 LNHDA and CDR2 SQIVND (reference sequence). The CDR3 DNA sequence: TGTGCCAGTAGTATCGTGCAGGGCCAAAATCAGCCCCAGCATTTT. It specifies CASSIVQGQNQPQHF.

The rearrangement links TRBV30 to TRBJ2-3, with TRBD2 identical over 9 bases. V dropped 5 bases and J dropped 3; count of bases not matched to a gene: 6. Germline CDR1 reads GTSNPN; CDR2 reads SVGIG (reference sequence). The CDR3 is 14 residues long. This CDR3 is CAWEGAGGTDTQYF. CDR3 DNA: TGTGCCTGGGAGGGAGCGGGAGGTACAGATACGCAGTATTTT.

This clone was picked up a small number of times. This chain connects TRBV6-4 to TRBJ1-1; 9 bases map to TRBD1. Trimming removed 4 bases from V and 4 bases from J; junction bases left unmatched: 4. Germline CDR1 and CDR2: MRHNA and SNTAGT. The length of the CDR3 is 14 residues. CDR3 region: CASSASQGATEAFF. The CDR3 coding sequence is TGTGCCAGCAGTGCATCACAGGGGGCCACTGAAGCTTTCTTT.

This chain joins TRBV5-8 and TRBJ1-5; no reliable D call. Per the germline V gene, CDR1 is SGHTS and CDR2 is YDEGEE. The CDR3 runs to 14 residues. V was clipped by 3 bases and J by 2 bases, with 9 bases between them. The CDR3 DNA follows: TGTGCCAGCAGCTGGCCCGGAGGCAATCAGCCCCAGCATTTT. Translation: CASSWPGGNQPQHF. Full variable domain (remainder filled in from reference TRBV5-8 and TRBJ1-5): EAGVTQSPTHLIKTRGQQATLRCSPISGHTSVYWYQQALGLGLQFLLWYDEGEERNRGNFPPRFSGRQFPNYSSELNVNALELEDSALYLCASSWPGGNQPQHFGDGTRLSIL.

V and J are TRBV3-1 (or the pseudogene TRBV3-2) and TRBJ1-2; maybe TRBD1 (5 bases). The germline V gene encodes CDR1 LGHDT and CDR2 YNNKEL (reference sequence). Between the trimmed V and J ends, which lost 3 bases and 3 bases, there was a span of 14 bases. The CDR3 length is 15 residues. CDR3 sequence reads: CASSHRVGADYGYTF. The CDR3 region has the DNA TGTGCCAGCAGCCATCGCGTAGGGGCTGACTATGGCTACACCTTC.

V gene TRBV7-9 combines with J gene TRBJ1-5, with TRBD1 matching over 7 bases. This CDR3 is 13 amino acids long. Trimming cost V 4 bases and J 4 bases; bases outside gene matches: 1. Germline loops: CDR1 SEHNR, CDR2 FQNEAQ (reference sequence). Here the CDR3 DNA reads TGTGCCAGCAGCTCACAGGGGAATCAGCCCCAGCATTTT. Translating it yields CASSSQGNQPQHF.

This rearrangement joins TRBV5-1 to TRBJ2-2; 9 nucleotides agree with TRBD1. This CDR3 spans 16 amino acids. Germline CDR1 SGHRS, CDR2 YFSETQ. V trimming: 4 bases; J trimming: 0 bases; junction bases outside the gene matches: 4. CDR3 amino acids: CASSPDRGTNTGELFF. The CDR3 nucleotides are TGCGCCAGCAGCCCTGACAGGGGGACGAACACCGGGGAGCTGTTTTTT.